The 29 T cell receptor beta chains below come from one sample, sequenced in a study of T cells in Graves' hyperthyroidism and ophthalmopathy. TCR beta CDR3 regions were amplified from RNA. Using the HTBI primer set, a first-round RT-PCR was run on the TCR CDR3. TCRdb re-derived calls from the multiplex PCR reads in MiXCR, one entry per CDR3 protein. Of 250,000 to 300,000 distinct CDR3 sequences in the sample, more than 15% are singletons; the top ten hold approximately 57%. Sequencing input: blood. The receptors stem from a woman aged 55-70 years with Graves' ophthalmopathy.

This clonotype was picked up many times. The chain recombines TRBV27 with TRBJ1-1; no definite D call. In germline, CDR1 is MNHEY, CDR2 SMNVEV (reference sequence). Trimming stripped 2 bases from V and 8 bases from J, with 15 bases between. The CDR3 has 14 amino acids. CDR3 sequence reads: CASSLGVSGSEAFF. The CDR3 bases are TGTGCCAGCAGTTTAGGTGTGTCTGGCTCCGAAGCTTTCTTT.

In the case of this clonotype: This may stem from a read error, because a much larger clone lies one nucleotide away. Written as DNA, the CDR3 is TGTGCCTGGAGTGGATACGGCGTCTCCTACAATGAGCAGTTCTTC. Translated, it gives CAWSGYGVSYNEQFF. The chain couples TRBV30 to TRBJ2-1; D uncertain. Germline values: CDR1 GTSNPN, CDR2 SVGIG (reference sequence). The CDR3 extends over 15 amino acids. The ends were cut back, 1 base at V and 0 bases at J, with 10 bases in the middle.

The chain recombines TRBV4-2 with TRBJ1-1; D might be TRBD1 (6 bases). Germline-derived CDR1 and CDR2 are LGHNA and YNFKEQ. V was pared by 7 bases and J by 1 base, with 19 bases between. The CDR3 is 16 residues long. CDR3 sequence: CASTRAGARRNTEAFF. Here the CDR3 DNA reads TGTGCCAGCACCCGAGCAGGGGCTAGGAGGAACACTGAAGCTTTCTTT.

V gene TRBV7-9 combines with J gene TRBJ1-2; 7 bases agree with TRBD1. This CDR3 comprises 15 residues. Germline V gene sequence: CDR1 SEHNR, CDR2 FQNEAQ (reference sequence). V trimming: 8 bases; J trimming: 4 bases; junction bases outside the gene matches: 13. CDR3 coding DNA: TGTGCCAGCCTATCCGACAGGGCTCCCCTCTATGGCTACACCTTC. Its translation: CASLSDRAPLYGYTF.

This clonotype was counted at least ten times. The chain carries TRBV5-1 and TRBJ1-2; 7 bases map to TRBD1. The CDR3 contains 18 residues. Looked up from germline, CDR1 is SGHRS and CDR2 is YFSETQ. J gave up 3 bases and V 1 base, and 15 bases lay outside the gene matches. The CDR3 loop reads CASSLRPSTGRGDYGYTF. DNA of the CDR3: TGCGCCAGCAGCTTGCGCCCCTCGACAGGGAGAGGGGACTATGGCTACACCTTC. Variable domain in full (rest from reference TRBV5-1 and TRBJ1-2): KAGVTQTPRYLIKTRGQQVTLSCSPISGHRSVSWYQQTPGQGLQFLFEYFSETQRNKGNFPGRFSGRQFSNSRSEMNVSTLELGDSALYLCASSLRPSTGRGDYGYTFGSGTRLTVV.

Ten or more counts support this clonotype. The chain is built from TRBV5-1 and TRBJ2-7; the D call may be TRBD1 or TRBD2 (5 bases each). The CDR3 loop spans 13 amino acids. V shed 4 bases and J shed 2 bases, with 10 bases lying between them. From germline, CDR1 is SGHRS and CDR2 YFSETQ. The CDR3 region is CASSIGTPYEQYF. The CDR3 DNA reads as TGCGCCAGCAGCATAGGGACCCCCTACGAGCAGTACTTC. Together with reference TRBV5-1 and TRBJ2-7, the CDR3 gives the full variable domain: KAGVTQTPRYLIKTRGQQVTLSCSPISGHRSVSWYQQTPGQGLQFLFEYFSETQRNKGNFPGRFSGRQFSNSRSEMNVSTLELGDSALYLCASSIGTPYEQYFGPGTRLTVT.

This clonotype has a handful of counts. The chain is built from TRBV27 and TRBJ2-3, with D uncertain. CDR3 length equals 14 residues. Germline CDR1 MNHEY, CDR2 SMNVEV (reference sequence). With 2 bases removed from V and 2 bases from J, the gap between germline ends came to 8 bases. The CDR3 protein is CASSLGRHTDTQYF. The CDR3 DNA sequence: TGTGCCAGCAGTTTAGGCAGACACACAGATACGCAGTATTTT.

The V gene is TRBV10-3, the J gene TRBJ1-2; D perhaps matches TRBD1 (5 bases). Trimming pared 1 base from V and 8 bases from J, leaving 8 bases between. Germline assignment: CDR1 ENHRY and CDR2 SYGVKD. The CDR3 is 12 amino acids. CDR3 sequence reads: CAISEWGLGYTF. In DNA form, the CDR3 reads TGTGCCATCAGTGAGTGGGGGTTAGGCTACACCTTC.

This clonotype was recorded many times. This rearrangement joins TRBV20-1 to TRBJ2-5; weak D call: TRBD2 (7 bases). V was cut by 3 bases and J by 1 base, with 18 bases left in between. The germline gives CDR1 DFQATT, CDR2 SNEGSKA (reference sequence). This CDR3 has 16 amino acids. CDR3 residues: CSARSSRAGAQETQYF. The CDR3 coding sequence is TGCAGTGCTAGGTCTTCTCGGGCGGGGGCCCAAGAGACCCAGTACTTC.

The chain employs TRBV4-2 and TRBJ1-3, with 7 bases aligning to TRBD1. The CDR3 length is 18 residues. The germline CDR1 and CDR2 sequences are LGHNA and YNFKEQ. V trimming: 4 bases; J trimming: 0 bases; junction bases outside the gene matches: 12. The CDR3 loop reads CASSPGGAGPPSGNTIYF. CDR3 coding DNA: TGTGCCAGCAGCCCAGGGGGGGCAGGCCCTCCCTCTGGAAACACCATATATTTT.

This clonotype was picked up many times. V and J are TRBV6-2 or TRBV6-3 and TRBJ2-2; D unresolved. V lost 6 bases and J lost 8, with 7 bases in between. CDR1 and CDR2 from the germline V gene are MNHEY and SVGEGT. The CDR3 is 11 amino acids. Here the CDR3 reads CASSEEGELFF. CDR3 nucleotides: TGTGCCAGCAGCGAGGAAGGGGAGCTGTTTTTT.

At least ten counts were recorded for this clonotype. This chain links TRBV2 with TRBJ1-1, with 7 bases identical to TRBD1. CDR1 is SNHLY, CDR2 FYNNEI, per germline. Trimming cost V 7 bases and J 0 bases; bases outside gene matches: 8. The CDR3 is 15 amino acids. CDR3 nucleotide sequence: TGTGCCAGCACCCTAAGGGACAGCATGAACACTGAAGCTTTCTTT. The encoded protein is CASTLRDSMNTEAFF. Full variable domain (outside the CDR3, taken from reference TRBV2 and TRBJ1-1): EPEVTQTPSHQVTQMGQEVILRCVPISNHLYFYWYRQILGQKVEFLVSFYNNEISEKSEIFDDQFSVERPDGSNFTLKIRSTKLEDSAMYFCASTLRDSMNTEAFFGQGTRLTVV.

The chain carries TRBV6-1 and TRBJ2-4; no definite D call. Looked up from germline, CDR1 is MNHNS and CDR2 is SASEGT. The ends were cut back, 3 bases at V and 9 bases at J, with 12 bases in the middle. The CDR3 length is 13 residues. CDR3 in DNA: TGTGCCAGCAGTGAGACCCGGGCTGGCATTCAGTACTTC. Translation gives CASSETRAGIQYF.

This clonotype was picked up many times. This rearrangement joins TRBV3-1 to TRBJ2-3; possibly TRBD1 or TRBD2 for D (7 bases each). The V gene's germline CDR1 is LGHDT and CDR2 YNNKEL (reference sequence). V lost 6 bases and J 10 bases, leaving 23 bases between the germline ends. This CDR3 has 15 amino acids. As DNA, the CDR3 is TGTGCCAGCAGTCACAGGGGCCTCGGAGGGAGGGCGCAGTATTTT. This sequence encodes CASSHRGLGGRAQYF.

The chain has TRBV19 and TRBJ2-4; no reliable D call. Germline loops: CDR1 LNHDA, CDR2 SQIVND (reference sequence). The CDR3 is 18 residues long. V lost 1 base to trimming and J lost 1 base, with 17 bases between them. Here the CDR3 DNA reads TGTGCCAGTAGTATAGGGATCTGGAGTGGTCGGGCCAAAAACATTCAGTACTTC. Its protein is CASSIGIWSGRAKNIQYF.

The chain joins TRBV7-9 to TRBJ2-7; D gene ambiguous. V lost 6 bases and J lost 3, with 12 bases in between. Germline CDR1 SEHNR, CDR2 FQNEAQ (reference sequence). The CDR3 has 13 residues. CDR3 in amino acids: CASSPKTSYEQYF. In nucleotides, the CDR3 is TGTGCCAGCAGTCCCAAAACCAGCTACGAGCAGTACTTC.

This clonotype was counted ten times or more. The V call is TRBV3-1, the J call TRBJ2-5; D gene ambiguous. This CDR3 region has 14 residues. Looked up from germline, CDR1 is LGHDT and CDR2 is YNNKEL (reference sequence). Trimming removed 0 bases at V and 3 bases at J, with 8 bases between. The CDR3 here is CASSQDWAKETQYF. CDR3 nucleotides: TGTGCCAGCAGCCAAGATTGGGCGAAAGAGACCCAGTACTTC.

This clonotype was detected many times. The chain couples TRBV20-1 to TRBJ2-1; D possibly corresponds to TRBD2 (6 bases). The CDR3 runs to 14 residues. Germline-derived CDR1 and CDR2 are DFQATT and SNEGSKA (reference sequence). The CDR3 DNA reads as TGCAGCGCAGTGAGGCCACAAAATCCCGGGGGGCAGTTCTTC. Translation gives CSAVRPQNPGGQFF.

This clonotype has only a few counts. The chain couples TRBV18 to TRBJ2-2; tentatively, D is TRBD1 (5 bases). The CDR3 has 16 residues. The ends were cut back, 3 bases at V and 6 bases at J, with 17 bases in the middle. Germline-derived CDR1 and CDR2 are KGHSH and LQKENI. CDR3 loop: CASSPNRMVTSGELFF. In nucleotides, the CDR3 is TGTGCCAGCTCACCGAACAGGATGGTCACTTCCGGGGAGCTGTTTTTT.

CDR3 residues: CASSWPTGTGVLWNYEQYF. As DNA, the CDR3 is TGTGCCAGCAGCTGGCCTACCGGGACAGGGGTCCTATGGAACTACGAGCAGTACTTC. This chain uses TRBV7-3 with TRBJ2-7; 10 bases agree with TRBD1. In germline, CDR1 is SGHTA, CDR2 FQGTGA. Trimming cost V 4 bases and J 3 bases; bases outside gene matches: 18. The CDR3 covers 19 residues.

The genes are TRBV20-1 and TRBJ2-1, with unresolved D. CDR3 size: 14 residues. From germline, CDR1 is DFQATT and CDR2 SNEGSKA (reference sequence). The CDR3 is CSSRLPPSYNEQFF. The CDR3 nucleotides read TGCAGCTCACGCCTTCCTCCCTCCTACAATGAGCAGTTCTTC.

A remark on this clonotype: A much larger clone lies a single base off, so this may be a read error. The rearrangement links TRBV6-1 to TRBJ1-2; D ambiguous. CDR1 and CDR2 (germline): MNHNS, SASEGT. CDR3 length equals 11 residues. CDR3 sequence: CASRWTDGCTF. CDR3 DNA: TGTGCCAGCAGATGGACGGATGGCTGCACCTTC.

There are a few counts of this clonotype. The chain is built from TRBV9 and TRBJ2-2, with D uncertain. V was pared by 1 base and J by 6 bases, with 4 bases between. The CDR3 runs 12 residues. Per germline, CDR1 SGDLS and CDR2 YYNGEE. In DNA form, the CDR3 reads TGTGCCAGCAGCGTAATCTCCGGGGAGCTGTTTTTT. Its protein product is CASSVISGELFF.

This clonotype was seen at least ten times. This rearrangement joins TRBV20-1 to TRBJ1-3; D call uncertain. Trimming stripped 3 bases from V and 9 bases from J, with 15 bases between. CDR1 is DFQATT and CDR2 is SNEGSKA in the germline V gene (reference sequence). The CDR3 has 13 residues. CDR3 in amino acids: CSARRTTLSTIYF. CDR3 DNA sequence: TGCAGTGCTAGGCGCACGACACTTTCCACCATATATTTT.

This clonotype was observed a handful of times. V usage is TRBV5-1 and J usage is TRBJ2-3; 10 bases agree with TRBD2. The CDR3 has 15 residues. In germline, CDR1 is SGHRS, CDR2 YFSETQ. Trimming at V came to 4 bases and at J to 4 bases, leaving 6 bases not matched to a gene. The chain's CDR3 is CASSLLAGRSDTQYF. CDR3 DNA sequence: TGCGCCAGCAGCCTACTAGCGGGGCGGTCAGATACGCAGTATTTT.

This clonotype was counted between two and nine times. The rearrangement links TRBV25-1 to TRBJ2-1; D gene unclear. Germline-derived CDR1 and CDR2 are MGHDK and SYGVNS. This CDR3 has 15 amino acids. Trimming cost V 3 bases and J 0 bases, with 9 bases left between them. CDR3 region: CASSDLESSYNEQFF. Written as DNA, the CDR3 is TGTGCCAGCAGTGATTTGGAGAGCTCCTACAATGAGCAGTTCTTC.

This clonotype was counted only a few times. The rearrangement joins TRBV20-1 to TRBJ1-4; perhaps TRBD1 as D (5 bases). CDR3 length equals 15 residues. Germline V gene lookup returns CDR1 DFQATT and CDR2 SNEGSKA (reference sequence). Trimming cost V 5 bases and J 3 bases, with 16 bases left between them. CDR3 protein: CSAGVYRSSNEKLFF. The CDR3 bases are TGCAGTGCTGGCGTTTACAGGTCCTCTAATGAAAAACTGTTTTTT.

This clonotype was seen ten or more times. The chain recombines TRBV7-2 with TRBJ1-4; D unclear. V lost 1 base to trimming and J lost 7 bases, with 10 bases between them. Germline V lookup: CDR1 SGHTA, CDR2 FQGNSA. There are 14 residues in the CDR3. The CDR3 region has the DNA TGTGCCAGCAGCTTAGTTCCTGTGGGTGAAAAACTGTTTTTT. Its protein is CASSLVPVGEKLFF.

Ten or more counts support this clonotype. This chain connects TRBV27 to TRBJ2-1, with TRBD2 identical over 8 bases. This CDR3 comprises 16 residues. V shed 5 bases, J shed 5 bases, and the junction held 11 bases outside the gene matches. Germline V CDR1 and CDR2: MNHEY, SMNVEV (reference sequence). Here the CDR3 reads CASSLRGTRYHNEQFF. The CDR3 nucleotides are TGTGCCAGCAGTCTGCGAGGGACTAGATATCACAATGAGCAGTTCTTC.